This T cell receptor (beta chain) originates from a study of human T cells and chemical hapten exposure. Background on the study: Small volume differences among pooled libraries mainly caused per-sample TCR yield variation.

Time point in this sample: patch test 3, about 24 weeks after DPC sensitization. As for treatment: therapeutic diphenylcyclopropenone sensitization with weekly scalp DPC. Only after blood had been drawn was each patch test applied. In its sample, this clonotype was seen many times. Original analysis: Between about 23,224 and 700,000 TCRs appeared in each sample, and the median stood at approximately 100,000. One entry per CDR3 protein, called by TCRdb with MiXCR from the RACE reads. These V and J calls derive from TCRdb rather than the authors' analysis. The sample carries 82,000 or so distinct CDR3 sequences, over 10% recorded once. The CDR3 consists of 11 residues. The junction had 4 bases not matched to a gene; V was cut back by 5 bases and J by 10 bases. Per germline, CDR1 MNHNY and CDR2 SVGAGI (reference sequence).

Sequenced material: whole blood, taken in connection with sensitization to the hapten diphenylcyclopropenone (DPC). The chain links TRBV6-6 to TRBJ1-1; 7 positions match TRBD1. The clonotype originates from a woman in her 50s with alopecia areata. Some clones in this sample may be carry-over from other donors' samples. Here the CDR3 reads CASSQQGRAFF. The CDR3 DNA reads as TGTGCCAGCAGTCAACAGGGGAGAGCTTTCTTT.